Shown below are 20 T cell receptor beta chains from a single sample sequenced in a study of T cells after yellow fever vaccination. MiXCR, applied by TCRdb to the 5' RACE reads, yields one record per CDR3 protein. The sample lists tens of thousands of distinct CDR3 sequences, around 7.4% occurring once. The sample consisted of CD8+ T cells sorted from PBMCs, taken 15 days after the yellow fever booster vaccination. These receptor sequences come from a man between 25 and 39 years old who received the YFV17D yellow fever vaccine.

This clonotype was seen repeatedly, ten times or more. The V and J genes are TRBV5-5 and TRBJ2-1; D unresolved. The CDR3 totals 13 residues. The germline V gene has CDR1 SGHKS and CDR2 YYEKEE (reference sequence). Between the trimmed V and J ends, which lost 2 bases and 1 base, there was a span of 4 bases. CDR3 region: CASSFPSYNEQFF. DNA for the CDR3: TGTGCCAGCAGCTTTCCGTCCTACAATGAGCAGTTCTTC.

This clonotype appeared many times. CDR3 region: CASSQRTGYEQFF. The CDR3, as DNA: TGCGCCAGCAGCCAACGGACAGGGTATGAGCAGTTCTTC. This chain joins TRBV4-1 and TRBJ2-1; 8 bases match TRBD1. CDR3 length equals 13 residues. Trimming removed 2 bases from V and 8 bases from J; junction bases left unmatched: 2. The germline V gene has CDR1 MGHRA and CDR2 YSYEKL.

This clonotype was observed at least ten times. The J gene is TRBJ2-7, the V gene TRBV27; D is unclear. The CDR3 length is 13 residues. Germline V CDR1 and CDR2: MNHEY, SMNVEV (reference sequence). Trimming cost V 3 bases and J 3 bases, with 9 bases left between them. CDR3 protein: CASSFRPDYEQYF. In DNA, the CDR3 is TGTGCCAGCAGTTTTCGTCCAGACTACGAGCAGTACTTC.

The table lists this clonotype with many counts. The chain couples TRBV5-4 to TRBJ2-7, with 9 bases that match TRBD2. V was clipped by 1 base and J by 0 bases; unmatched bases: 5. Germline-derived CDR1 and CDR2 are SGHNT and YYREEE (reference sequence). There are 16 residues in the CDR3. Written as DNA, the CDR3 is TGTGCCAGCAGCTTGTTCACTAGCGGGTTCTCCTACGAGCAGTACTTC. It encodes CASSLFTSGFSYEQYF.

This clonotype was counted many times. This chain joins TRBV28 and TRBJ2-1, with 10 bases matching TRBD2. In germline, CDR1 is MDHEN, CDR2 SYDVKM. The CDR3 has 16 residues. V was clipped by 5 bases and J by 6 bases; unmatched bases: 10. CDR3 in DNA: TGTGCCAGCAGTCTCACTAGAGCGGGAGGGCCCAATGAGCAGTTCTTC. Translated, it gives CASSLTRAGGPNEQFF.

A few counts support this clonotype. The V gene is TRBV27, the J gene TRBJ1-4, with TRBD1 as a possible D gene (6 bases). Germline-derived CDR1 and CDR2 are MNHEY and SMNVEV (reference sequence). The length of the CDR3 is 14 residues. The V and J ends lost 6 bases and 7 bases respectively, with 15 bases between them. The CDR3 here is CASSAAVQGEKLFF. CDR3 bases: TGTGCCAGCAGCGCGGCGGTACAGGGTGAAAAACTGTTTTTT.

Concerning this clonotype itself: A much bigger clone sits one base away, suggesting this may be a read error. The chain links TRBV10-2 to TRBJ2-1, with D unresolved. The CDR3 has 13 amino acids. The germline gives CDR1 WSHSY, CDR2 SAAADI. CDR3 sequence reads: CASRDSLYNEQFF. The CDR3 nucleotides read TGCGCCAGCCGTGATAGTCTCTACAATGAGCAGTTCTTC.

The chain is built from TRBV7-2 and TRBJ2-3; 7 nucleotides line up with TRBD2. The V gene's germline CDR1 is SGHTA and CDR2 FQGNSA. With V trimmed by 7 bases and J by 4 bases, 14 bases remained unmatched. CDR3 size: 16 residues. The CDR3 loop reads CASNEVLAAPSDTQYF. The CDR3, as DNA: TGTGCCAGCAACGAGGTTCTAGCGGCTCCCTCAGATACGCAGTATTTT.

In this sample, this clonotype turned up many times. CDR3 residues: CASSAGQGLLGEQFF. The CDR3 DNA follows: TGTGCCAGCAGCGCGGGACAGGGGCTGTTGGGGGAGCAGTTCTTC. V gene TRBV13 combines with J gene TRBJ2-1, with 10 bases matching TRBD1. With V trimmed by 5 bases and J by 10 bases, 11 bases remained unmatched. From germline, CDR1 is PRHDT and CDR2 FYEKMQ (reference sequence). This CDR3 comprises 15 residues.

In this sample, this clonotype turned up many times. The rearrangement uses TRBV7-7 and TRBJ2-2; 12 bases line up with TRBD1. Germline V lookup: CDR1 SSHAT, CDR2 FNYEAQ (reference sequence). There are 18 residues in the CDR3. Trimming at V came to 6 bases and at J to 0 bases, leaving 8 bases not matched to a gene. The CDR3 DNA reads TGTGCCAGCAGATCTAAACGGGACAGGGGGCCGAACACCGGGGAGCTGTTTTTT. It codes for CASRSKRDRGPNTGELFF.

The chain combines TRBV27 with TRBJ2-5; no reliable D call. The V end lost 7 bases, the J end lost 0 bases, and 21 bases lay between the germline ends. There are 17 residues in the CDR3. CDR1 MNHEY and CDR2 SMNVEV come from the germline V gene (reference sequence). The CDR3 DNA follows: TGTGCCAGCACTTTCATCCGGCACACTGGGTACCAAGAGACCCAGTACTTC. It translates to CASTFIRHTGYQETQYF.

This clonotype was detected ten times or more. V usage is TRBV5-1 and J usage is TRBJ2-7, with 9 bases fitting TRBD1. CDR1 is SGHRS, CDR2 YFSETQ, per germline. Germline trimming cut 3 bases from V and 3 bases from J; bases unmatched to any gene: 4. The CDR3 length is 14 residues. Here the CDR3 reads CASSSQGQGYEQYF. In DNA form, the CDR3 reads TGCGCCAGCAGCTCCCAGGGACAGGGCTACGAGCAGTACTTC.

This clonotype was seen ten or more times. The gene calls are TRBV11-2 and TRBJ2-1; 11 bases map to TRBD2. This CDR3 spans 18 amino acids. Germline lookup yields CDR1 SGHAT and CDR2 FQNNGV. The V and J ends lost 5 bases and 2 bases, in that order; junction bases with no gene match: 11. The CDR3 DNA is TGTGCCAGCAGCCCGATAGCGGGAGGGCTGCTAGCCTACAATGAGCAGTTCTTC. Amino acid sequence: CASSPIAGGLLAYNEQFF. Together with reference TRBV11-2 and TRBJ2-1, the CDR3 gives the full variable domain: EAGVAQSPRYKIIEKRQSVAFWCNPISGHATLYWYQQILGQGPKLLIQFQNNGVVDDSQLPKDRFSAERLKGVDSTLKIQPAKLEDSAVYLCASSPIAGGLLAYNEQFFGPGTRLTVL.

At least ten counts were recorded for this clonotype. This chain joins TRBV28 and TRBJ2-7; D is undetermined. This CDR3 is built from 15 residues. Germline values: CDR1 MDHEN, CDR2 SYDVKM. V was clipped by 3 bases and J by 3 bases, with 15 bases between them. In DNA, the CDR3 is TGTGCCAGCAGTTTGGAGCCCCTCTTGGTCTACGAGCAGTACTTC. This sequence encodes CASSLEPLLVYEQYF.

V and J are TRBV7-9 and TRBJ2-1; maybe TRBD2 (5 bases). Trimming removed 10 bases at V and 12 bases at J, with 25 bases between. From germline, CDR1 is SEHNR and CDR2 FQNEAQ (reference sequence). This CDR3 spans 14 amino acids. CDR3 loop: CAIFTGVYDLGQFF. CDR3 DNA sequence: TGTGCCATCTTTACCGGGGTCTACGACTTAGGGCAGTTCTTC.

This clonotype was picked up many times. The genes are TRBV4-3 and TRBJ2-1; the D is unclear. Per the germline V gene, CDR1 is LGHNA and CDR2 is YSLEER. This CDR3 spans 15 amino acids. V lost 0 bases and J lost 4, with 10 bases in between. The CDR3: CASSQDGPGYNEQFF. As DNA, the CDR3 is TGCGCCAGCAGCCAAGATGGTCCGGGTTACAATGAGCAGTTCTTC.

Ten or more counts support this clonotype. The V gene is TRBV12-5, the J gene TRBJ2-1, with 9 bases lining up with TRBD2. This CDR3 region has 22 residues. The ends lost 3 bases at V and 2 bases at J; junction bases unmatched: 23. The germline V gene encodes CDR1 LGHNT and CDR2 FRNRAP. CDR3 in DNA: TGTGCTAGTGGTTTCAGGTACGGGGGGGGCACTAGCGGGCTTGGCCCCTACAATGAGCAGTTCTTC. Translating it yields CASGFRYGGGTSGLGPYNEQFF.

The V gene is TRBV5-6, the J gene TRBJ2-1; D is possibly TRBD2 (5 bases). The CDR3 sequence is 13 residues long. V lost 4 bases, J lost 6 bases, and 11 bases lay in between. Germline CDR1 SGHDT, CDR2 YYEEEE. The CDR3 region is CASSPGRGNEQFF. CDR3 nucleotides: TGTGCCAGCAGCCCCGGACGGGGCAATGAGCAGTTCTTC.

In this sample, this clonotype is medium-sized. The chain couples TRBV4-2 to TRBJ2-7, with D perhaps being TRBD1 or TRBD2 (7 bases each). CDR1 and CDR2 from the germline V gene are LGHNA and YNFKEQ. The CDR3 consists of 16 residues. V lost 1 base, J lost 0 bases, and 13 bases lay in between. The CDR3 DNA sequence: TGTGCCAGCAGCCAAGGGGAGGGGGCCCCCTCCTACGAGCAGTACTTC. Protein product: CASSQGEGAPSYEQYF.

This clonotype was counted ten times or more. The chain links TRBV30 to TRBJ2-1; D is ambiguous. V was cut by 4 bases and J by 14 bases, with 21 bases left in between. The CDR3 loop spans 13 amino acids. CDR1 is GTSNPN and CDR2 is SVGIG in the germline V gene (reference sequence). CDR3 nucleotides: TGTGCCTGGAACCCGGGCACCAAATTGGACGAGTTCTTC. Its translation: CAWNPGTKLDEFF.